This T cell receptor beta chain is from a study of blood T cell repertoires in COVID-19. Study overall: The study drew acute and convalescent COVID-19 samples from the United States, Italy and Spain.

Trimming took 6 bases from V and 1 from J, leaving 9 bases between them. Germline V gene data show CDR1 as MNHEY and CDR2 as SVGAGI. The CDR3 totals 14 residues. As processed by the authors: Amplification with reference gene primers provided the estimates of nucleated cell counts. The data were produced by immunoSEQ multiplex PCR, yet TCRdb's version contains in-frame clones alone and is incomplete. V, J and clone size reflect that table, while D and trimming were determined from the DNA. The sample shows approximately 300,000 clones, about 85% of them seen only once. The TCR comes from a woman aged 30 to 39 who had recovered from COVID-19. The sequenced sample was PBMCs or T cells enriched from blood (not recorded which). The V gene is TRBV6-5, the J gene TRBJ2-2; a possible D gene is TRBD1 (6 bases). This chain's CDR3 is CASSLDRNTGELFF. CDR3 bases: TGTGCCAGCAGCCTGGACAGGAACACCGGGGAGCTGTTTTTT.